This T cell receptor (beta chain) is from a study of T cells in Graves' hyperthyroidism and ophthalmopathy. Stable disease denoted Graves' hyperthyroidism without ophthalmopathy progression within 18 months. Regarding this clonotype: Its antigen remains unknown.

Findings of the study overall: Clonotypes that were expanded in thyroid above 0.001 mostly appeared in blood too.

Germline CDR1 is MNHEY and CDR2 is SVGAGI. The trim removed 7 bases at V and 2 bases at J, leaving 9 bases unmatched. The CDR3 runs to 15 residues. RNA transcripts were the template for amplifying TCR beta CDR3 regions. TCR CDR3 regions were first amplified by RT-PCR with HTBI primers. TCRdb recomputed calls from the multiplex PCR reads with MiXCR, one row per CDR3 protein. In the table there are some 510,000 distinct CDR3 sequences, just over 45% of which are singletons. The chain couples TRBV6-5 to TRBJ1-1; 8 bases match TRBD1. The receptor's source is a woman between 18 and 29 years old with Graves' hyperthyroidism. The sequencing input was peripheral blood or thyroid tissue (not recorded which). The CDR3 DNA is TGTGCCAGCAAACGACAACAGGGGGAAAACACTGAAGCTTTCTTT. Its protein product is CASKRQQGENTEAFF.